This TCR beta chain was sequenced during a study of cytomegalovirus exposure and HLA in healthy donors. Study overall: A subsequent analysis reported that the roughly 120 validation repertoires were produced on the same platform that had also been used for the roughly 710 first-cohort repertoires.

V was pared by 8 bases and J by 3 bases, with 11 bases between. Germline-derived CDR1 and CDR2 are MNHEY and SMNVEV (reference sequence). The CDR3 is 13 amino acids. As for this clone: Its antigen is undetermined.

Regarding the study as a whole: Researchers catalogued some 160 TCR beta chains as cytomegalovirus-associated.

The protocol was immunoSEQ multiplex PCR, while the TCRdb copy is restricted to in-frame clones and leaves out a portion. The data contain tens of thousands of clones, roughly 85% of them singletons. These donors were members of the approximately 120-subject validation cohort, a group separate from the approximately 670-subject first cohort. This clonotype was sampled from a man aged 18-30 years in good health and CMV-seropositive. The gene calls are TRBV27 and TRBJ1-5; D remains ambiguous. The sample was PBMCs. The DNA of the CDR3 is TGTGCCAGCGGTTACAGTGCCAATCAGCCCCAGCATTTT. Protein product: CASGYSANQPQHF.